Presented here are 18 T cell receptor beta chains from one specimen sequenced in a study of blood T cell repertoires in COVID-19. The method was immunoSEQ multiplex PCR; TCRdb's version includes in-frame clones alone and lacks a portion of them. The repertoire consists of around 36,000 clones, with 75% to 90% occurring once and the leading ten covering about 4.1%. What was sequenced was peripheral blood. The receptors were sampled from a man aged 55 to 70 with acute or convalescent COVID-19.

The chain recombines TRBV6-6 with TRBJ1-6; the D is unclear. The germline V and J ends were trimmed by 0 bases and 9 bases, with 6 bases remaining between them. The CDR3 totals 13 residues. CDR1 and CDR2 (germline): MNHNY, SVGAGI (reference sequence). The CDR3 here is CASSYSTSSPLHF. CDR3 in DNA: TGTGCCAGCAGTTACTCGACTAGTTCACCCCTCCACTTT.

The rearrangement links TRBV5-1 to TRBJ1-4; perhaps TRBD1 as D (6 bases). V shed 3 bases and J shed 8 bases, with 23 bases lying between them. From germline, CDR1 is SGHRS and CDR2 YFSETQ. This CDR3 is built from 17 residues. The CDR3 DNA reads TGCGCCAGCAGCTCAACGTTTCGACAGGCTGGCTCGGAAAAACTGTTTTTT. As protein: CASSSTFRQAGSEKLFF. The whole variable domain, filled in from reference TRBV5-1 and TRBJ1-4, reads KAGVTQTPRYLIKTRGQQVTLSCSPISGHRSVSWYQQTPGQGLQFLFEYFSETQRNKGNFPGRFSGRQFSNSRSEMNVSTLELGDSALYLCASSSTFRQAGSEKLFFGSGTQLSVL.

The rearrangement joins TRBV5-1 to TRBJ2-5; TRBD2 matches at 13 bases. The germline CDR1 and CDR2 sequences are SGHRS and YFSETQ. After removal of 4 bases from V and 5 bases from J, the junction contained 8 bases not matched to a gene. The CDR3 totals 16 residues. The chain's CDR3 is CASSPGLAGVPETQYF. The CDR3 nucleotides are TGCGCCAGCAGCCCTGGACTAGCGGGAGTCCCTGAGACCCAGTACTTC.

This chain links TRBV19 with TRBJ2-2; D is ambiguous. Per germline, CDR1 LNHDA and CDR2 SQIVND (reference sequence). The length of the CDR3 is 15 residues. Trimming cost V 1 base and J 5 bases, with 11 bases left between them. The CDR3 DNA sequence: TGTGCCAGTAGTATAGGGCTGCAGATGACCGGGGAGCTGTTTTTT. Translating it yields CASSIGLQMTGELFF. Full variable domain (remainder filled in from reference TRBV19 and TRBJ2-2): DGGITQSPKYLFRKEGQNVTLSCEQNLNHDAMYWYRQDPGQGLRLIYYSQIVNDFQKGDIAEGYSVSREKKESFPLTVTSAQKNPTAFYLCASSIGLQMTGELFFGEGSRLTVL.

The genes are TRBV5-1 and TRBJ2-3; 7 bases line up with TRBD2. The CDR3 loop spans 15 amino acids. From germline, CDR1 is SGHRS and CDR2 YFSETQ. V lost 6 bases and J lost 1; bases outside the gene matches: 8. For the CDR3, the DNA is TGCGCCAGCACTGAACTGGCGGGAGGCACAGATACGCAGTATTTT. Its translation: CASTELAGGTDTQYF.

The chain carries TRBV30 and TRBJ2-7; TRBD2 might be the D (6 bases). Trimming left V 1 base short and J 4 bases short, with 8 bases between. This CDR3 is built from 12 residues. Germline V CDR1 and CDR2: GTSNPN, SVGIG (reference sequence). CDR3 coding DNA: TGTGCCTGGAGTGCCCGGGGGTACGAGCAGTACTTC. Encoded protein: CAWSARGYEQYF.

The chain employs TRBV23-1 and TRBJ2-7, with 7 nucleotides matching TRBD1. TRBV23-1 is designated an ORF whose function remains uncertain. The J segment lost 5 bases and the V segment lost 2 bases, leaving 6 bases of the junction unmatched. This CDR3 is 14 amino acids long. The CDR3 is CASSQLRGTDEQYF. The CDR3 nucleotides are TGCGCCAGCAGTCAACTCAGGGGGACAGACGAGCAGTACTTC.

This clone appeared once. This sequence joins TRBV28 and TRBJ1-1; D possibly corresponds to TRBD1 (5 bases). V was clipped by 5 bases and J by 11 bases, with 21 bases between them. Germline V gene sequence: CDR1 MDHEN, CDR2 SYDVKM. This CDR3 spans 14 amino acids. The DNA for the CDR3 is TGTGCCAGCAGTACCCCCAACCAGGCGGGGGTGGCTTTCTTT. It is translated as CASSTPNQAGVAFF.

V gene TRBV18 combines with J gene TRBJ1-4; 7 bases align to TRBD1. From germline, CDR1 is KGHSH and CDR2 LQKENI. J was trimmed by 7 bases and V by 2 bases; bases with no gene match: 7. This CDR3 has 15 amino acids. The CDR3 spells CASSPSPAGGEKLFF. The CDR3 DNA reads TGTGCCAGCTCACCATCCCCAGCAGGGGGTGAAAAACTGTTTTTT.

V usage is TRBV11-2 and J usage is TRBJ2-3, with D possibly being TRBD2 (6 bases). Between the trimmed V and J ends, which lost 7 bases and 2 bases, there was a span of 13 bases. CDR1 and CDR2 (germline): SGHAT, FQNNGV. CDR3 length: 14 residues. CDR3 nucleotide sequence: TGTGCCAGCAACCTCCGGGACTTCACAGATACGCAGTATTTT. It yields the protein CASNLRDFTDTQYF. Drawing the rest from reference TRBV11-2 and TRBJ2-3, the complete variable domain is EAGVAQSPRYKIIEKRQSVAFWCNPISGHATLYWYQQILGQGPKLLIQFQNNGVVDDSQLPKDRFSAERLKGVDSTLKIQPAKLEDSAVYLCASNLRDFTDTQYFGPGTRLTVL.

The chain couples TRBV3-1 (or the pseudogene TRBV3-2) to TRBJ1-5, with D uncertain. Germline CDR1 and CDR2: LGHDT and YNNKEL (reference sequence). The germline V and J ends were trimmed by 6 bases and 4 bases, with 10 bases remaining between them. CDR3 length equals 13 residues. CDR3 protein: CASSIGRNQPQHF. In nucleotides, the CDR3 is TGTGCCAGCAGTATAGGGAGGAATCAGCCCCAGCATTTT.

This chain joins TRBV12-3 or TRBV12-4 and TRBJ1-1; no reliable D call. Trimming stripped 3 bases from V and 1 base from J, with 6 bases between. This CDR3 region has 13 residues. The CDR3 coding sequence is TGTGCCAGCAGTTTTAACAGGAACACTGAAGCTTTCTTT. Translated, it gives CASSFNRNTEAFF.

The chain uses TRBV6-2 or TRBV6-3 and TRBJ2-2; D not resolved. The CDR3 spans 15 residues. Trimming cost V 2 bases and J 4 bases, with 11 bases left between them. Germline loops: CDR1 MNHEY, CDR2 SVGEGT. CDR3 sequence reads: CASSYRQPSTGELFF. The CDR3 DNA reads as TGTGCCAGCAGTTACCGACAACCTTCCACCGGGGAGCTGTTTTTT.

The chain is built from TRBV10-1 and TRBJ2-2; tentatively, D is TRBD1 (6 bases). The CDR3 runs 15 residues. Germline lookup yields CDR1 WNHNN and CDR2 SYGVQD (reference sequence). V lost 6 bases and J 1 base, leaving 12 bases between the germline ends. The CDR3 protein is CASSSGELNTGELFF. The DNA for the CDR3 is TGCGCCAGCAGCTCAGGGGAATTGAACACCGGGGAGCTGTTTTTT.

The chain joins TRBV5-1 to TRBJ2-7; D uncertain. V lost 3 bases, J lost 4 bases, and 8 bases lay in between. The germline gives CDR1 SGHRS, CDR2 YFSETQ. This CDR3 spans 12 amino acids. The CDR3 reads CASSSDSYEQYF. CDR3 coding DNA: TGCGCCAGCAGCTCCGACTCGTACGAGCAGTACTTC. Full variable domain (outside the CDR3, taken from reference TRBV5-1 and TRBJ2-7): KAGVTQTPRYLIKTRGQQVTLSCSPISGHRSVSWYQQTPGQGLQFLFEYFSETQRNKGNFPGRFSGRQFSNSRSEMNVSTLELGDSALYLCASSSDSYEQYFGPGTRLTVT.

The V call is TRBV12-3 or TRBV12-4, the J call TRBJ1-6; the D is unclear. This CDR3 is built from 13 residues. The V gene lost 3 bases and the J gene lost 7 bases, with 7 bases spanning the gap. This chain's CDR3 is CASSFTVNSPLHF. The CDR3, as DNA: TGTGCCAGCAGTTTTACGGTGAATTCACCCCTCCACTTT.

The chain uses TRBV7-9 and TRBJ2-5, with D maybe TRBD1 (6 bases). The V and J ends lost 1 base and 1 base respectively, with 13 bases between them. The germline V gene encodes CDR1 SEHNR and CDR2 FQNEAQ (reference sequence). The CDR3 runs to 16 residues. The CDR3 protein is CASSLVLGAIQETQYF. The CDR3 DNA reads TGTGCCAGCAGCTTAGTTCTGGGGGCCATCCAAGAGACCCAGTACTTC.

This CDR3 reads CASSGPTGGSYNEQFF. The CDR3, as DNA: TGTGCCAGTAGTGGGCCGACAGGGGGCTCCTACAATGAGCAGTTCTTC. The V call is TRBV19, the J call TRBJ2-1, with 9 bases lining up with TRBD1. Unmatched junction bases numbered 5, after V lost 5 bases and J lost 0 bases. The CDR3 contains 16 residues. Germline-derived CDR1 and CDR2 are LNHDA and SQIVND (reference sequence).